This T cell receptor (beta chain) was identified in a study of chronic HIV infection and antiretroviral therapy (dated by TCRdb to between 2014 and 2017). Libraries were constructed by 5' RACE. Sequencing was carried out with an Illumina MiSeq. The public reads were reprocessed in TCRdb via fastp at Q25 and MiXCR, keeping in-frame beta chains. Duplicate CDR3 protein sequences are folded into a single record with the most common DNA and genes. The sample records tens of thousands of distinct CDR3 sequences, roughly 7.6% of which are singletons. The ten most abundant clones make up under 3.5% of the sample. This clonotype was observed a few times. No cognate antigen has been identified for it. Base qualities were left out, and no much larger clone turns up one base away. The CDR3 measures 14 amino acids from cysteine to phenylalanine. Only CDR3 DNA is held: 42 bases, read in frame from base 1. The germline V gene provides CDR1 MDHEN and CDR2 SYDVKM. V is clipped by 5 bases and J by 0 bases, and the sequence between their germline boundaries is 11 bases long.

The TCR originated in an adult who had HIV and had not received antiretroviral therapy, or was an uninfected healthy control (not recorded which). The sequenced sample consisted of peripheral blood. Here the chain combines TRBV28 and TRBJ2-7, with TRBD2 perhaps the D gene, on 6 matching bases. The DNA sequence is TGTGCCAGCAGTCAAGCGGGTCTCTCCTACGAGCAGTACTTC. It is translated as CASSQAGLSYEQYF.